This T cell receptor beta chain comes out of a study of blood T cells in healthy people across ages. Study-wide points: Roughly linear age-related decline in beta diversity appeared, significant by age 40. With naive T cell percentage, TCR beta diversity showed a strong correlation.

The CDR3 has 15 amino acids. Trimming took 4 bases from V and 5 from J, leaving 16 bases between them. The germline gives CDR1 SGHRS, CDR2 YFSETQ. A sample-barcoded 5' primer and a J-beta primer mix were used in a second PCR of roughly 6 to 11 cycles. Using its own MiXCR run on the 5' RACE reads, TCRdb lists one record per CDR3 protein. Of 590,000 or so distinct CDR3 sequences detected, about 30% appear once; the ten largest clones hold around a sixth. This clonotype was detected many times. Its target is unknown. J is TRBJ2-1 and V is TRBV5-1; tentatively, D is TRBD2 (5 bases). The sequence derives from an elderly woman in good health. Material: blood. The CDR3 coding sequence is TGCGCCAGCAGCGCCCTACCGATCGGGAACAATGAGCAGTTCTTC. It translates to CASSALPIGNNEQFF.